Following are 29 T cell receptor beta chains from one sample sequenced in a study of T cells in Graves' hyperthyroidism and ophthalmopathy. Regions amplified from RNA transcripts were the TCR beta CDR3 regions. When the TCR CDR3 underwent first-round RT-PCR, the HTBI primer set was used. TCRdb fed the multiplex PCR reads into MiXCR, producing one record per CDR3 protein. The sample yields approximately 300,000 distinct CDR3 sequences, approximately 18% seen once. Sequencing used blood. Source of these receptors: a middle-aged man with Graves' ophthalmopathy.

The chain has TRBV27 and TRBJ1-6; the D gene is possibly TRBD1 (5 bases). CDR3 length: 13 amino acids. The germline V gene has CDR1 MNHEY and CDR2 SMNVEV (reference sequence). With 5 bases removed from V and 10 bases from J, the gap between germline ends came to 12 bases. CDR3 in amino acids: CASSQGSISPLHF. The CDR3 DNA sequence: TGTGCCAGCAGTCAGGGTAGTATCTCACCCCTCCACTTT.

This clonotype was found many times. The V gene is TRBV11-2, the J gene TRBJ2-1; 8 nucleotides align to TRBD2. Germline loops: CDR1 SGHAT, CDR2 FQNNGV. V lost 3 bases, J lost 8 bases, and 6 bases stayed unmatched. The CDR3 has 14 residues. The CDR3 DNA sequence: TGTGCCAGCAGCTTGACTAGCGAGGGATATGAGCAGTTCTTC. Its protein product is CASSLTSEGYEQFF.

The table lists this clonotype with many counts. The genes are TRBV28 and TRBJ1-2, with D unresolved. The germline gives CDR1 MDHEN, CDR2 SYDVKM. Trimming left V 6 bases short and J 2 bases short, with 16 bases between. The CDR3 loop spans 15 amino acids. CDR3 sequence: CASSPPWLDNYGYTF. Written as DNA, the CDR3 is TGTGCCAGCAGCCCACCGTGGTTGGACAACTATGGCTACACCTTC.

The sample holds many counts of this clonotype. CDR3 sequence (DNA): TGTGCCTGGAGTCCGGGGTATGGCTACACCTTC. Protein sequence: CAWSPGYGYTF. The chain couples TRBV30 to TRBJ1-2; D is ambiguous. The CDR3 sequence is 11 residues long. V lost 2 bases, J lost 5 bases, and 6 bases lay in between. The V gene's germline CDR1 is GTSNPN and CDR2 SVGIG (reference sequence).

In its sample, this clonotype was seen many times. The gene calls are TRBV11-3 and TRBJ2-1, with 10 positions matching TRBD2. The V gene's germline CDR1 is SGHNT and CDR2 YENEEA. V was pared by 5 bases and J by 8 bases, with 9 bases of the junction left unmatched. The CDR3 is made up of 15 amino acids. The CDR3 nucleotides read TGTGCCAGCAGCCGGACTAGCGGAGGGTGGGATGAGCAGTTCTTC. Translating it yields CASSRTSGGWDEQFF. The entire variable domain, with the rest obtained from reference TRBV11-3 and TRBJ2-1, is as follows: EAGVVQSPRYKIIEKKQPVAFWCNPISGHNTLYWYLQNLGQGPELLIRYENEEAVDDSQLPKDRFSAERLKGVDSTLKIQPAELGDSAVYLCASSRTSGGWDEQFFGPGTRLTVL.

V and J are TRBV28 and TRBJ1-4; TRBD1 might be the D (5 bases). The CDR3 covers 12 residues. Trimming took 6 bases from V and 15 from J, leaving 17 bases between them. Germline V gives CDR1 MDHEN, CDR2 SYDVKM. The CDR3 nucleotides are TGTGCCAGCAGAATCGGTGGGGGTACTATGTTTTTT. Translated, it gives CASRIGGGTMFF.

This clonotype was detected many times. The CDR3 region has the DNA TGTGCCAGCAACCCAGGTGGGGGGCGAGAGACCCAGTACTTC. Its protein product is CASNPGGGRETQYF. The rearrangement joins TRBV2 to TRBJ2-5; D is perhaps TRBD1 or TRBD2 (6 bases each). CDR1 is SNHLY and CDR2 is FYNNEI in the germline V gene. V was cut by 7 bases and J by 4 bases, with 16 bases left in between. The CDR3 contains 14 residues.

This clonotype was detected many times. The chain uses TRBV3-1 and TRBJ2-7; a weak D match, TRBD1 (5 bases). Germline-derived CDR1 and CDR2 are LGHDT and YNNKEL (reference sequence). The CDR3 is 13 amino acids. V was trimmed by 2 bases and J by 4 bases, leaving 9 bases between them. CDR3 bases: TGTGCCAGCAGCCAATGGAACAGGTACGAGCAGTACTTC. This gives the protein CASSQWNRYEQYF.

There are a few counts of this clonotype. V and J are TRBV5-1 and TRBJ2-1; TRBD2 matches 12 bases. Germline V gene data show CDR1 as SGHRS and CDR2 as YFSETQ. The CDR3 contains 17 residues. V shed 2 bases, J shed 6 bases, and the junction held 9 bases outside the gene matches. The CDR3 is CASSFDRTSGMGNEQFF. DNA for the CDR3: TGCGCCAGCAGCTTTGACAGGACTAGCGGGATGGGCAATGAGCAGTTCTTC.

This clonotype was counted only a few times. Compared with germline, one end of the junction differs, possibly owing to a read error. The DNA for the CDR3 is TGTACCAGCAGTTCAGGGACAGGGATCAATCAGCCCCAGCATTTT. Translated, it gives CTSSSGTGINQPQHF. V and J are TRBV27 and TRBJ1-5, with 9 bases lining up with TRBD1. The CDR3 totals 15 residues. The germline V gene has CDR1 MNHEY and CDR2 SMNVEV (reference sequence).

The chain carries TRBV18 and TRBJ2-7; 8 nucleotides agree with TRBD1. The ends lost 3 bases at V and 2 bases at J; junction bases unmatched: 12. The germline gives CDR1 KGHSH, CDR2 LQKENI. The CDR3 extends over 17 amino acids. The DNA for the CDR3 is TGTGCCAGCTCACCCCTAACCGGAACAGGGGGTCCCTACGAGCAGTACTTC. Residues: CASSPLTGTGGPYEQYF. Using reference TRBV18 and TRBJ2-7 for the parts outside the CDR3, the full variable domain is NAGVMQNPRHLVRRRGQEARLRCSPMKGHSHVYWYRQLPEEGLKFMVYLQKENIIDESGMPKERFSAEFPKEGPSILRIQQVVRGDSAAYFCASSPLTGTGGPYEQYFGPGTRLTVT.

In regard to this clonotype: A read error may explain this, as a much larger clone is one base away. The chain links TRBV10-2 to TRBJ1-2; D remains ambiguous. From germline, CDR1 is WSHSY and CDR2 SAAADI. There are 15 residues in the CDR3. This CDR3 is CASSESTQTPYGYTF. Here the CDR3 DNA reads TGTGCCAGCAGTGAGTCGACGCAGACCCCATATGGCTACACCTTC.

This clonotype was seen ten or more times. The chain links TRBV7-9 to TRBJ2-7; no reliable D call. This CDR3 is built from 13 residues. Germline lookup yields CDR1 SEHNR and CDR2 FQNEAQ (reference sequence). V was pared by 5 bases and J by 6 bases, with 14 bases between. Here the CDR3 DNA reads TGTGCCAGCAGCCCGGACGGCGGATCCGAGCAGTACTTC. This gives the protein CASSPDGGSEQYF. The full variable domain, with the rest looked up from reference TRBV7-9 and TRBJ2-7, is DTGVSQNPRHKITKRGQNVTFRCDPISEHNRLYWYRQTLGQGPEFLTYFQNEAQLEKSRLLSDRFSAERPKGSFSTLEIQRTEQGDSAMYLCASSPDGGSEQYFGPGTRLTVT.

This clonotype was seen a handful of times. CDR3 sequence: CASSFTGDTQYF. CDR3 nucleotides: TGTGCCAGCAGTTTTACAGGGGATACGCAGTATTTT. The V gene is TRBV7-3, the J gene TRBJ2-3, with a possible D match to TRBD1 (6 bases). V lost 6 bases and J lost 6, with 10 bases in between. The CDR3 runs 12 residues. Germline V lookup: CDR1 SGHTA, CDR2 FQGTGA.

This clonotype occurred a few times. The CDR3 spells CASGSHQPQHF. In DNA, the CDR3 is TGTGCCAGCGGGTCACATCAGCCCCAGCATTTT. V usage is TRBV27 and J usage is TRBJ1-5, with unresolved D. V was cut by 8 bases and J by 5 bases, with 7 bases left in between. Germline loops: CDR1 MNHEY, CDR2 SMNVEV (reference sequence). CDR3 length: 11 residues.

This clonotype occurred many times. The rearrangement joins TRBV11-2 to TRBJ1-6; 8 nucleotides agree with TRBD1. There are 15 residues in the CDR3. V was pared by 8 bases and J by 7 bases, with 10 bases of the junction left unmatched. Per germline, CDR1 SGHAT and CDR2 FQNNGV. Written as DNA, the CDR3 is TGTGCCAGCCGCCCTCTGAGACAGGGGAATTCACCCCTCCACTTT. This codes for CASRPLRQGNSPLHF.

The V call is TRBV15, the J call TRBJ1-1; no definite D call. Germline loops: CDR1 LNHNV, CDR2 YYDKDF (reference sequence). This CDR3 comprises 14 residues. V was trimmed by 4 bases and J by 6 bases, leaving 15 bases between them. In DNA, the CDR3 is TGTGCCACCAGCAAAATCCCGGACGGACCTGAAGCTTTCTTT. As protein: CATSKIPDGPEAFF.

In this sample, this clonotype turned up a few times. The V and J genes are TRBV5-6 and TRBJ2-5, with D tentatively TRBD1 (6 bases). With 1 base removed from V and 8 bases from J, the gap between germline ends came to 9 bases. CDR1 and CDR2 from the germline V gene are SGHDT and YYEEEE. The CDR3 has 12 residues. As DNA, the CDR3 is TGTGCCAGCAGCTTGACAGGGAAAACCCAGTACTTC. This encodes CASSLTGKTQYF. The entire variable domain, with the rest obtained from reference TRBV5-6 and TRBJ2-5, is as follows: DAGVTQSPTHLIKTRGQQVTLRCSPKSGHDTVSWYQQALGQGPQFIFQYYEEEERQRGNFPDRFSGHQFPNYSSELNVNALLLGDSALYLCASSLTGKTQYFGPGTRLLVL.

This clonotype was recorded at least ten times. The chain recombines TRBV28 with TRBJ1-2, with D perhaps matching TRBD1 (5 bases). The V end lost 6 bases, the J end lost 4 bases, and 12 bases lay between the germline ends. This CDR3 contains 13 residues. Looked up from germline, CDR1 is MDHEN and CDR2 is SYDVKM. As DNA, the CDR3 is TGTGCCAGCAGCCTAAGACAGCTCTATGGCTACACCTTC. It translates to CASSLRQLYGYTF.

The V call is TRBV11-2, the J call TRBJ2-7, with a tentative D call TRBD1 (5 bases). The CDR3 loop spans 13 amino acids. The germline V gene has CDR1 SGHAT and CDR2 FQNNGV. V lost 3 bases and J 3 bases, leaving 9 bases between the germline ends. This chain's CDR3 is CASSLQGNYEQYF. For the CDR3, the DNA is TGTGCCAGCAGCTTGCAGGGCAACTACGAGCAGTACTTC.

The genes are TRBV7-2 and TRBJ2-1; 7 nucleotides align to TRBD2. CDR1 and CDR2 from the germline V gene are SGHTA and FQGNSA. Trimming removed 5 bases from V and 2 bases from J; junction bases left unmatched: 15. The CDR3 spans 18 residues. This CDR3 reads CASSAPTGDYRPYNEQFF. CDR3 bases: TGTGCCAGCAGCGCCCCGACCGGGGACTACCGACCCTACAATGAGCAGTTCTTC.

The V and J genes are TRBV3-1 and TRBJ1-4, with TRBD1 matching over 8 bases. Germline V CDR1 and CDR2: LGHDT, YNNKEL (reference sequence). The CDR3 has 15 amino acids. Trimming removed 3 bases from V and 7 bases from J; junction bases left unmatched: 7. CDR3 bases: TGTGCCAGCAGCCACCCGACAGGGGCGGGTGAAAAACTGTTTTTT. Protein: CASSHPTGAGEKLFF.

This clonotype was seen repeatedly, ten times or more. V and J are TRBV2 and TRBJ2-3, with unresolved D. The CDR3 is 16 residues long. The germline V and J ends were trimmed by 0 bases and 2 bases, with 12 bases remaining between them. Germline V gene sequence: CDR1 SNHLY, CDR2 FYNNEI. The CDR3 here is CASSEALGFSTDTQYF. CDR3 nucleotide sequence: TGTGCCAGCAGTGAAGCGCTGGGCTTTTCCACAGATACGCAGTATTTT.

Ten or more counts support this clonotype. CDR3 in amino acids: CASKQGSGANVLTF. In DNA, the CDR3 is TGTGCCAGCAAACAGGGTTCTGGGGCCAACGTCCTGACTTTC. This chain uses TRBV3-1 with TRBJ2-6; a possible D gene is TRBD1 (6 bases). V was pared by 7 bases and J by 1 base, with 8 bases between. This CDR3 has 14 amino acids. Germline V CDR1 and CDR2: LGHDT, YNNKEL (reference sequence).

A few counts support this clonotype. The CDR3 DNA reads TGTGCCAGCAGCCCTACCCCAGACCGGGAGGGCCTCTCCTACAATGAGCAGTTCTTC. This sequence encodes CASSPTPDREGLSYNEQFF. This chain joins TRBV11-2 and TRBJ2-1; 8 nucleotides line up with TRBD2. CDR3 length: 19 amino acids. CDR1 is SGHAT, CDR2 FQNNGV, per germline. V dropped 5 bases and J dropped 0; count of bases not matched to a gene: 15. The full variable domain, its missing parts supplied by reference TRBV11-2 and TRBJ2-1, is EAGVAQSPRYKIIEKRQSVAFWCNPISGHATLYWYQQILGQGPKLLIQFQNNGVVDDSQLPKDRFSAERLKGVDSTLKIQPAKLEDSAVYLCASSPTPDREGLSYNEQFFGPGTRLTVL.

This clonotype appeared a few times. The V and J genes are TRBV5-1 and TRBJ2-7, with 8 bases matching TRBD2. This CDR3 comprises 15 residues. The J segment lost 4 bases and the V segment lost 4 bases, leaving 10 bases of the junction unmatched. Germline values: CDR1 SGHRS, CDR2 YFSETQ. The CDR3 DNA is TGCGCCAGCAGCGCGCCGGGACTAGAAAATTACGAGCAGTACTTC. This sequence encodes CASSAPGLENYEQYF.

Points on this clonotype: A clone one base away is much larger, so this may be a read error. V is TRBV20-1 and J is TRBJ1-2; D is ambiguous. Germline-derived CDR1 and CDR2 are DFQATT and SNEGSKA (reference sequence). V lost 0 bases and J lost 9, with 11 bases in between. The CDR3 totals 12 residues. CDR3 in amino acids: CSARDQVGCYTF. CDR3 in DNA: TGCAGTGCTAGAGACCAGGTCGGGTGCTACACCTTC.

This clonotype was counted once. This chain connects TRBV5-1 to TRBJ1-1, with 7 bases lining up with TRBD1. Germline V gene sequence: CDR1 SGHRS, CDR2 YFSETQ. V trimming: 1 base; J trimming: 1 base; junction bases outside the gene matches: 7. This CDR3 is 16 amino acids long. The CDR3 DNA follows: TGCGCCAGCAGCTTGTCAGACAGGGTGGGGAACACTGAAGCTTTCTTT. Its protein is CASSLSDRVGNTEAFF.

The genes are TRBV3-1 and TRBJ1-4; TRBD1 aligns across 10 bases. This CDR3 is 17 amino acids long. Germline CDR1 and CDR2: LGHDT and YNNKEL (reference sequence). With 6 bases clipped from V and 4 bases from J, the junction kept 11 bases outside the gene matches. The CDR3 reads CASSYRDRGRSNEKLFF. The DNA for the CDR3 is TGTGCCAGCAGTTACCGGGACAGGGGTCGTAGTAATGAAAAACTGTTTTTT.